The 17 T cell receptor beta chains reported below all come from one sample, sequenced in a study of neurological immune-mediated disorders. TCRdb re-derived calls from the 5' RACE reads in MiXCR, one entry per CDR3 protein. The sample contains about 120,000 distinct CDR3 sequences, roughly 3.2% of which appear only once. Sequenced: PBMCs. These receptors were collected from a woman under 40 with multiple sclerosis.

This clonotype was recorded many times. The chain combines TRBV7-2 with TRBJ2-2, with D perhaps matching TRBD1 (5 bases). Trimming stripped 5 bases from V and 0 bases from J, with 10 bases between. Germline V gives CDR1 SGHTA, CDR2 FQGNSA. The CDR3 is made up of 15 amino acids. Written as DNA, the CDR3 is TGTGCCAGCAGCCAAGACAGCACGAACACCGGGGAGCTGTTTTTT. This gives the protein CASSQDSTNTGELFF. Drawing the rest from reference TRBV7-2 and TRBJ2-2, the complete variable domain is GAGVSQSPSNKVTEKGKDVELRCDPISGHTALYWYRQSLGQGLEFLIYFQGNSAPDKSGLPSDRFSAERTGGSVSTLTIQRTQQEDSAVYLCASSQDSTNTGELFFGEGSRLTVL.

Many counts were recorded for this clonotype. V gene TRBV27 combines with J gene TRBJ1-1, with 7 bases that match TRBD1. J lost 5 bases, V lost 6 bases, and 12 bases had no gene match. There are 15 residues in the CDR3. Germline V CDR1 and CDR2: MNHEY, SMNVEV (reference sequence). The DNA of the CDR3 is TGTGCCAGCAGCCTTTGGACAGGAGCCTTAACTGAAGCTTTCTTT. It encodes CASSLWTGALTEAFF.

Notes on this clonotype: A much larger clone lies a single base off, so this may be a read error. J is TRBJ2-4 and V is TRBV5-6; D is perhaps TRBD1 or TRBD2 (5 bases each). Germline V CDR1 and CDR2: SGHDT, YYEEEE. There are 14 residues in the CDR3. CDR3 bases: TGTGCCAGCGAATACCGGGGCCTCAAAAAAATTCAGTACTTC. As protein: CASEYRGLKKIQYF.

This clonotype was recorded many times. The V gene is TRBV14, the J gene TRBJ2-2; D ambiguous. V gave up 0 bases and J gave up 3 bases, with 5 bases separating them. This CDR3 spans 14 amino acids. Germline lookup yields CDR1 SGHDN and CDR2 FVKESK. The CDR3 DNA sequence: TGTGCCAGCAGCCAAGAGGCGTACACCGGGGAGCTGTTTTTT. This encodes CASSQEAYTGELFF.

This clonotype was found many times. The V gene is TRBV20-1, the J gene TRBJ1-3, with D tentatively TRBD1 (6 bases). The V gene's germline CDR1 is DFQATT and CDR2 SNEGSKA (reference sequence). The CDR3 length is 15 residues. The ends were cut back, 6 bases at V and 0 bases at J, with 15 bases in the middle. DNA of the CDR3: TGCAGTGCCCCGGACAGACTGAGCTCTGGAAACACCATATATTTT. It specifies CSAPDRLSSGNTIYF.

In its sample, this clonotype was seen a few times. The conserved closing phenylalanine or tryptophan is absent in this CDR3, likely reflecting a read error. The chain has TRBV29-1 and TRBJ1-1, with D possibly TRBD1 on 5 matching bases. Germline V gene sequence: CDR1 SQVTM, CDR2 ANQGSEA. The CDR3 is 11 amino acids. V lost 2 bases and J 5 bases, leaving 6 bases between the germline ends. The CDR3 bases are TGCAGCGTTGAACAGGGAACTGAAGCTTTCAAT. Translation: CSVEQGTEAFN.

This clonotype was detected a few times. V usage is TRBV19 and J usage is TRBJ2-5; D remains unclear. The V gene's germline CDR1 is LNHDA and CDR2 SQIVND (reference sequence). Between the trimmed V and J ends, which lost 4 bases and 7 bases, there was a span of 10 bases. This CDR3 is built from 12 residues. The CDR3 coding sequence is TGTGCCAGTAGTAATGATCCGGGGACCCAGTACTTC. Residues: CASSNDPGTQYF.

This clonotype was observed many times. The V call is TRBV6-5, the J call TRBJ2-1, with no clear D. V lost 0 bases and J lost 3, with 9 bases in between. Germline loops: CDR1 MNHEY, CDR2 SVGAGI. This CDR3 has 15 amino acids. The CDR3 coding sequence is TGTGCCAGCAGTTACTCCCGACCGTACTACAATGAGCAGTTCTTC. This codes for CASSYSRPYYNEQFF.

Many counts were recorded for this clonotype. This chain connects TRBV12-3 or TRBV12-4 to TRBJ2-3, with D possibly matching TRBD2 (7 bases). The CDR3 contains 14 residues. The V gene lost 9 bases and the J gene lost 4 bases, with 17 bases spanning the gap. CDR3: CASRTRGLADTQYF. For the CDR3, the DNA is TGTGCCAGTCGGACGCGGGGGCTCGCAGATACGCAGTATTTT.

This clonotype has only a few counts. This may come from a read error, since a much larger clone is one base off. Here the CDR3 DNA reads TGCAGCGTCCGCACCAAGAGCACAGATACGCAGTATTTT. Translated: CSVRTKSTDTQYF. J is TRBJ2-3 and V is TRBV29-1; D is ambiguous. The germline gives CDR1 SQVTM, CDR2 ANQGSEA. Trimming pared 6 bases from V and 0 bases from J, leaving 10 bases between. This CDR3 region has 13 residues.

There are many counts of this clonotype. The chain joins TRBV27 to TRBJ1-1, with D tentatively TRBD1 (5 bases). Trimming left V 8 bases short and J 1 base short, with 23 bases between. This CDR3 contains 17 residues. Looked up from germline, CDR1 is MNHEY and CDR2 is SMNVEV (reference sequence). The CDR3 DNA reads as TGTGCCAGCTCTACACTTGGGGGGGAGTGGGGGAACACTGAAGCTTTCTTT. This codes for CASSTLGGEWGNTEAFF.

This clonotype was recorded at least ten times. J is TRBJ1-2 and V is TRBV5-1, with 9 positions matching TRBD1. This CDR3 is built from 14 residues. Germline lookup yields CDR1 SGHRS and CDR2 YFSETQ. With 4 bases clipped from V and 7 bases from J, the junction kept 8 bases outside the gene matches. The CDR3 sequence is CASSETGGFVGYTF. The CDR3 DNA reads as TGCGCCAGCAGCGAAACAGGGGGCTTCGTTGGCTACACCTTC.

Ten or more counts support this clonotype. CDR3 sequence: CASTRSGRDNEQFF. The CDR3 region has the DNA TGTGCCAGCACCAGAAGCGGGAGGGACAATGAGCAGTTCTTC. The chain links TRBV6-6 to TRBJ2-1; TRBD2 matches at 10 bases. V shed 7 bases and J 5 bases; nucleotides not matched to a gene: 5. This CDR3 region has 14 residues. In germline, CDR1 is MNHNY, CDR2 SVGAGI (reference sequence).

This clonotype was detected ten times or more. The rearrangement links TRBV20-1 to TRBJ2-5; D unclear. V was cut by 6 bases and J by 3 bases, with 17 bases left in between. Germline loops: CDR1 DFQATT, CDR2 SNEGSKA (reference sequence). The CDR3 spans 14 residues. The CDR3 DNA reads TGCAGTGCCCCCCCCCGGACGCTTAAAGAGACCCAGTACTTC. It specifies CSAPPRTLKETQYF.

Ten or more counts support this clonotype. The chain links TRBV20-1 to TRBJ1-2; the match to TRBD1 covers 9 bases. Germline-derived CDR1 and CDR2 are DFQATT and SNEGSKA (reference sequence). The ends lost 1 base at V and 7 bases at J; junction bases unmatched: 7. The CDR3 sequence is 14 residues long. The CDR3 DNA follows: TGCAGTGCTAGAGTTGGGGACAGGGTTGGTGGCTACACCTTC. Translation: CSARVGDRVGGYTF.

The V and J genes are TRBV10-3 and TRBJ1-2, with TRBD1 identical over 7 bases. This CDR3 region has 14 residues. CDR1 is ENHRY and CDR2 is SYGVKD in the germline V gene. Unmatched junction bases numbered 12, after V lost 10 bases and J lost 4 bases. CDR3 protein: CATTSQTGPYGYTF. The CDR3 DNA reads TGTGCCACGACCTCCCAGACAGGGCCCTATGGCTACACCTTC.

This clonotype was counted many times. The V call is TRBV11-2, the J call TRBJ2-6, with 7 bases aligning to TRBD2. The junction had 16 bases not matched to a gene; V was cut back by 5 bases and J by 0 bases. From germline, CDR1 is SGHAT and CDR2 FQNNGV. The CDR3 length is 20 residues. For the CDR3, the DNA is TGTGCCAGCAGCCCATTGACGTCGGGGGGATCGGTCTCTGGGGCCAACGTCCTGACTTTC. It codes for CASSPLTSGGSVSGANVLTF.